These T cell receptor beta chains were read from a single sample in a study of blood T cell repertoires in COVID-19. Clones were sequenced by immunoSEQ multiplex PCR, and TCRdb holds only the in-frame ones, with some missing. The sample shows 55,000 to 80,000 clones, around 82% of them seen only once. The material sequenced was peripheral blood. The source is a man between 50 and 59 years old with active COVID-19. The CDR3 runs from the conserved cysteine through the conserved F or W. The D gene is left open where the match is weak. Expanded clones are given a class, and other clones once, few, many or no size at all.

abundance,d_gene,v_gene,j_gene,CDR3aa,CDR3nt
few,TRBD2,TRBV5-1,TRBJ2-7,CASGLAASYEQYF,TGCGCCAGCGGACTAGCGGCCTCCTACGAGCAGTACTTC
.,.,TRBV12-5,TRBJ1-1,CASGQGRGTEAFF,TGTGCTAGTGGCCAGGGGAGGGGCACTGAAGCTTTCTTT
.,TRBD1,TRBV19,TRBJ2-5,CASSIGPGQGPSQETQYF,TGTGCCAGTAGTATAGGTCCGGGACAGGGGCCCTCTCAAGAGACCCAGTACTTC
.,.,TRBV6-2/TRBV6-3,TRBJ1-6,CASSGTATGYNSPLHF,TGTGCCAGCAGTGGGACCGCGACAGGCTATAATTCACCCCTCCACTTT
.,TRBD1,TRBV19,TRBJ2-2,CASTMAGGSNTGELFF,TGTGCCAGTACCATGGCAGGGGGCTCTAACACCGGGGAGCTGTTTTTT
.,TRBD1,TRBV7-9,TRBJ1-2,CASSLTGEVIYGYTF,TGTGCCAGCAGCTTGACAGGGGAGGTGATCTATGGCTACACCTTC
.,.,TRBV14,TRBJ2-2,CASSRQSLALPGELFF,TGTGCCAGCAGCCGGCAGTCACTAGCCCTACCCGGGGAGCTGTTTTTT
.,.,TRBV4-2,TRBJ2-1,CASSPLPGGDSYNEQFF,TGTGCCAGCAGCCCTCTCCCGGGCGGGGACTCCTACAATGAGCAGTTCTTC
.,.,TRBV3-1/TRBV3-2,TRBJ1-3,CASSQDEGGSGNTIYF,TGTGCCAGCAGCCAAGACGAAGGGGGATCTGGAAACACCATATATTTT
.,.,TRBV6-2/TRBV6-3,TRBJ2-2,CASSWGRGYTGELFF,TGTGCCAGCAGCTGGGGCAGGGGTTACACCGGGGAGCTGTTTTTT
.,.,TRBV7-9,TRBJ1-6,CASSLDLYNSPLHF,TGTGCCAGCAGCTTAGATCTATATAATTCACCCCTCCACTTT
.,.,TRBV5-1,TRBJ2-3,CASSTQGSTDTQYF,TGCGCCAGCAGCACACAGGGTAGCACAGATACGCAGTATTTT
.,.,TRBV7-2,TRBJ2-6,CASRSSGANVLTF,TGTGCCAGCAGGAGCTCTGGGGCCAACGTCCTGACTTTC
few,.,TRBV6-2/TRBV6-3,TRBJ2-1,CAISPVDGEQFF,TGTGCCATCAGTCCGGTCGATGGTGAGCAGTTCTTC
.,.,TRBV6-4,TRBJ1-1,CASSDAPGGLETGEAFF,TGTGCCAGCAGTGACGCCCCTGGAGGGTTAGAGACGGGTGAAGCTTTCTTT
.,TRBD2,TRBV7-6,TRBJ2-2,CASSLSPPGGGAAGELFF,TGTGCCAGCAGCTTAAGTCCGCCCGGCGGGGGGGCCGCAGGGGAGCTGTTTTTT
.,.,TRBV15,TRBJ1-4,CATSRLRQGANEKLFF,TGTGCCACCAGCAGACTCCGACAAGGGGCTAATGAAAAACTGTTTTTT
.,TRBD2,TRBV28,TRBJ2-1,CASSFDRGLAGDIEQFF,TGTGCCAGCAGTTTCGACCGAGGGCTAGCGGGAGACATTGAGCAGTTCTTC
.,TRBD1,TRBV27,TRBJ2-1,CASSYLTGPVNEQFF,TGTGCCAGCAGTTACCTGACAGGGCCGGTGAATGAGCAGTTCTTC
.,.,TRBV2,TRBJ2-7,CASRYTQGFYEQYF,TGTGCCAGCAGGTATACTCAGGGCTTCTACGAGCAGTACTTC